This entry features one TCR beta chain sequence. Its antigen remains unidentified. Every isolated RNA sample was fully reverse transcribed, so sequencing captured expressed TCRB transcripts. The assay was immunoSEQ multiplex PCR, and TCRdb's table has in-frame clones only and misses some. The sample records a few hundred thousand clones, approximately 25% being singletons. This entry is derived from a study of beta chain features in type 1 diabetes. Study results and limitations: TCRB CDR3 length was moderately but significantly reduced in all four CD4+ subsets of Type 1 diabetes patients. Because the template was cDNA, high-expressing cells might be over-represented. With patients and controls alike, PCR might favor shorter templates to an equal degree.

CDR3 length equals 14 residues. Trimming removed 2 bases at V and 7 bases at J, with 14 bases between. Germline V gene lookup returns CDR1 SEHNR and CDR2 FQNEAQ (reference sequence). Each donor gave one heparinised blood draw averaging about 120 mL. This sequence joins TRBV7-9 and TRBJ2-5; tentatively, D is TRBD2 (6 bases). The sequenced sample was naive CD4+ T cells from blood. The receptor comes from a woman in her twenties or thirties with type 1 diabetes. CDR3 nucleotides: TGTGCCAGCAGCTTACTTGGCGGGGAAGTGACCCAGTACTTC. Amino acids: CASSLLGGEVTQYF.